This TCR beta chain originates from a study of blood T cells in healthy people across ages. The CDR3 totals 18 residues. Germline V CDR1 and CDR2: LGHNA, YNFKEQ. V was shortened by 4 bases and J by 0 bases, with 16 bases between the two germline ends. Individuals who donated were healthy Caucasians from Russia aged roughly 6 to 95. Peripheral blood was drawn, ten milliliters per donor. Primed by a sample-barcoded 5' primer and a J-beta primer mix, a second PCR proceeded for roughly 7 to 12 cycles. TCRdb analysed the 5' RACE reads with MiXCR anew, one entry per CDR3 protein. The top ten hold about 22% of the sample, which has about a million distinct CDR3 sequences, roughly half seen once.

Sequencing input: blood. This clonotype was obtained from a woman aged 60-70 years in good health. This chain connects TRBV4-2 to TRBJ1-6; the D gene is possibly TRBD1 (6 bases). Here the CDR3 reads CASSLGQPRGSYNSPLHF. The CDR3 bases are TGTGCCAGCAGCCTAGGACAGCCACGGGGCTCCTATAATTCACCCCTCCACTTT.